This T cell receptor beta chain originates from a study of CXCR3-negative and CXCR3-positive naive CD8 T cells. Overall study results and limits: Naive subsets did not differ in surface CD5, and the authors estimated TCR strength using properties of the TRB CDR3. Comparison of naive cells showed more hydrophobic TRB CDR3s in CXCR3-positive than in CXCR3-negative naive cells.

With UMI labels, 5' RACE was used to prepare the TRB cDNA libraries. With the 5' RACE reads reprocessed, TCRdb shows one record per CDR3 protein and no DNA. Recorded for this sample: tens of thousands of distinct CDR3 sequences. Turning to this clonotype: Antigen: not known.

The CDR3 is 15 residues long. Germline lookup yields CDR1 SGHVS and CDR2 FNYEAQ. The TCR sequence derives from a human donor in good health. Some clones in this sample may be carry-over from other donors' samples. The chain joins TRBV7-6 to TRBJ2-2. The sequenced sample consisted of naive CXCR3- CD8+ T cells from blood. This sample's subset: CD45RO-CCR7+CD27+CD95- naive CD8+ T cells lacking CXCR3 (TNR3-). The chain's CDR3 is CASSFPPDNTGELFF.